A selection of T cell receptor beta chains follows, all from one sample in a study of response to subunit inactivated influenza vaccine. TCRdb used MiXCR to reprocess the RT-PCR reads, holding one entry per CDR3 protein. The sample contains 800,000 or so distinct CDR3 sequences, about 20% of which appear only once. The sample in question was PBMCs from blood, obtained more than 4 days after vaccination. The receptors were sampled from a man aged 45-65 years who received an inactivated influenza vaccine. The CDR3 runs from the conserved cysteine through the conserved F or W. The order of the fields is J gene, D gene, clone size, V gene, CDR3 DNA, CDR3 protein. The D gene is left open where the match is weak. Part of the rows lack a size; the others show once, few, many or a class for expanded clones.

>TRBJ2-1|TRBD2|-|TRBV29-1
TGCAGCGTCCGGGACCCATACCTAGCGGGAGGATACAATGAGCAGTTCTTC
CSVRDPYLAGGYNEQFF
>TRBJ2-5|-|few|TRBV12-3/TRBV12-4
TGTGCCAGCTCGAGGGGGGTAGCGGCCCAAGAGACCCAGTACTTC
CASSRGVAAQETQYF
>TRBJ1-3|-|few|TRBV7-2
TGTGCCAGCAGCTTACAGGACAGAAGAAACACCATATATTTT
CASSLQDRRNTIYF
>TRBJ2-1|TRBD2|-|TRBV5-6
TGTGCCAGCAGCTTCTCGCGGGAGAGGCAGTTCTTC
CASSFSRERQFF
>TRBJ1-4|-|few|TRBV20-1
TGCAGTGCTAGACGGGGGGCGAAAGAAAAACTGTTTTTT
CSARRGAKEKLFF
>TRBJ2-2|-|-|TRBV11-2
TGTGCCAGCAGCTTACAGAGAAACACCGGGGAGCTGTTTTTT
CASSLQRNTGELFF
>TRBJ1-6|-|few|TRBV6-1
TGTGCCAGCAGACCCTTTGGGGCCCGGGGTTCACCCCTCCACTTT
CASRPFGARGSPLHF
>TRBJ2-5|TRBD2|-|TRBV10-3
TGTGCCATCAGTGAGTCGACTAGCGGGACCCAAGAGACCCAGTACTTC
CAISESTSGTQETQYF
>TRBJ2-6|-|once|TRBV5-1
TGCGCCAGCAGCACCTGGACAGCACGCTCTGGGGCCAACGTCCTGACTTTC
CASSTWTARSGANVLTF
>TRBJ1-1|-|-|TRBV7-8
TGTGCCAGCAGCCGCCTTGAAGCCTACTTCAACACTGAAGCTTTCTTT
CASSRLEAYFNTEAFF
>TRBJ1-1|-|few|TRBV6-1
TGTGCCACCGCTTTACAGCTGAACACTGAAGCTTTCTTT
CATALQLNTEAFF
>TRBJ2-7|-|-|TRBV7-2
TGTGCCAGCAGCTTAGATGACCTCGGCGAGCAGTACTTC
CASSLDDLGEQYF
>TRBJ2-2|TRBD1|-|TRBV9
TGTGCCAGCAGCGGACGGACAGGGGGAGCCGGGGAGCTGTTTTTT
CASSGRTGGAGELFF
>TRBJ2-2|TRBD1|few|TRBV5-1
TGCGCCAGCAGCTCGGGACAGGCCACCGGGGAGCTGTTTTTT
CASSSGQATGELFF
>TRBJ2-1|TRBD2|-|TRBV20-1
TGCAGTGCTAGAGAGTCGGGACTAGCTGTATACAATGAGCAGTTCTTC
CSARESGLAVYNEQFF
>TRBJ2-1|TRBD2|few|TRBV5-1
TGCGCCAGCAGCTTGGAGCTAGCGGGGTACAATGAGCAGTTCTTC
CASSLELAGYNEQFF
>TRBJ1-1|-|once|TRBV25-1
TGTGCCAGCACGCCGGACAGGAACACTGAAGCTTTCTTT
CASTPDRNTEAFF
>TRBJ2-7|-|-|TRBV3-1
TGTGCCAGCAGCCAAGTCTATGGGACGATTAGCTACGAGCAGTACTTC
CASSQVYGTISYEQYF
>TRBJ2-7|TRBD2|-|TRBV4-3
TGCGCCAGCAGCCTGGACGCTAGCGGCTCCTACGAGCAGTACTTC
CASSLDASGSYEQYF
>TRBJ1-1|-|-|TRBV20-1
TGCAGTGCCCGTATAGGCGTGAACACTGAAGCTTTCTTT
CSARIGVNTEAFF
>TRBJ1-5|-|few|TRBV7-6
TGTGCCAGCAGCTTATACGACGGGAATCAGCCCCAGCATTTT
CASSLYDGNQPQHF
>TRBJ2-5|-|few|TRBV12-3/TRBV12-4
TGTGCCAGCAGCAGAGACTCGTCAGAGACCCAGTACTTC
CASSRDSSETQYF
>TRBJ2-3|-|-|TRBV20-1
TGCAGCCCCGTTATAAGCACAGATACGCAGTATTTT
CSPVISTDTQYF
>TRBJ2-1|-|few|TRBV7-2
TGTGCCAGCAGCTTAAACCGGGAGTACAATGAGCAGTTCTTC
CASSLNREYNEQFF